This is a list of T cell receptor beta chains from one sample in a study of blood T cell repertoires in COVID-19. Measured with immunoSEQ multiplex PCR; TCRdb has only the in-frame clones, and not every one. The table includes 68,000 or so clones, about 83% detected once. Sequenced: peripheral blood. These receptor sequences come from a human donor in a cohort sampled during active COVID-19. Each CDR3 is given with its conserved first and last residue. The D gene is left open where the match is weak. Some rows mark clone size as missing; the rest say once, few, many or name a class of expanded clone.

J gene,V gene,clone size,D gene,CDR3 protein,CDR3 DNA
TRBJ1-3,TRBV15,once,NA,CATSSFSAGNTIYF,TGTGCCACCAGCAGTTTTTCGGCTGGAAACACCATATATTTT
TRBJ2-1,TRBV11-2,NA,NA,CASSLGAGIANEQFF,TGTGCCAGCAGCTTAGGGGCGGGGATAGCGAATGAGCAGTTCTTC
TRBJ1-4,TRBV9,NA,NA,CASSPNTADEKLFF,TGTGCCAGCAGCCCTAACACCGCGGATGAAAAACTGTTTTTT
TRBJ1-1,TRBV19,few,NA,CASSTGGNTEAFF,TGTGCCAGTAGCACGGGGGGTAATACTGAAGCTTTCTTT
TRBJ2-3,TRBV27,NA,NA,CASSFGQLPTDTQYF,TGTGCCAGCAGTTTTGGTCAGTTACCCACAGATACGCAGTATTTT
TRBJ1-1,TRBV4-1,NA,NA,CASRPGEGLNTEAFF,TGCGCCAGCAGACCCGGGGAGGGTTTGAACACTGAAGCTTTCTTT
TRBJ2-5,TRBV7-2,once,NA,CASSFVSRGGETQYF,TGTGCCAGCAGCTTTGTCTCGAGGGGGGGTGAGACCCAGTACTTC
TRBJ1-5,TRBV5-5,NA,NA,CASSLGGGRGQPQHF,TGTGCCAGCAGCTTGGGGGGGGGTCGCGGTCAGCCCCAGCATTTT
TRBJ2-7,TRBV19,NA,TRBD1,CASSIRTGVDEQYF,TGTGCCAGTAGTATAAGGACAGGGGTTGACGAGCAGTACTTC
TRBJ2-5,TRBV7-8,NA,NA,CASSLGLRGETQYF,TGTGCCAGCAGCCTGGGACTGCGGGGAGAGACCCAGTACTTC
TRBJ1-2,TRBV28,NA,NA,CASSLVQPGSGYTF,TGTGCCAGCAGTTTAGTACAGCCGGGGAGTGGCTACACCTTC
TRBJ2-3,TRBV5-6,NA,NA,CASSPRGASTDTQYF,TGTGCCAGCAGTCCCCGGGGAGCTAGCACAGATACGCAGTATTTT
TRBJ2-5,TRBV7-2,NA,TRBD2,CASSSGTSQETQYF,TGTGCCAGCAGCTCTGGGACTAGCCAAGAGACCCAGTACTTC
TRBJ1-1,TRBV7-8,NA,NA,CASSLRGRVGAFF,TGTGCCAGCAGCTTAAGGGGTCGGGTGGGAGCTTTCTTT
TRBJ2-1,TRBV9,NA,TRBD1,CASSVRGQSSYNEQFF,TGTGCCAGCAGCGTGAGGGGACAGAGCTCCTACAATGAGCAGTTCTTC
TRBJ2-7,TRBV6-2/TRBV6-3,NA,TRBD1,CASSKRQGASYEQYF,TGTGCCAGCAGCAAACGACAGGGGGCGTCCTACGAGCAGTACTTC
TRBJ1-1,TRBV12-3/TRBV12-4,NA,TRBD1,CASSLGQGTEAFF,TGTGCCAGCAGCCTTGGACAGGGCACTGAAGCTTTCTTT
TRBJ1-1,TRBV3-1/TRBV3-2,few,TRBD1,CASSQRDREAFF,TGTGCCAGCAGCCAAAGGGACAGGGAAGCTTTCTTT
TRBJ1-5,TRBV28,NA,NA,CASSSRRQPQHF,TGTGCCAGCAGTTCCCGGAGGCAGCCCCAGCATTTT
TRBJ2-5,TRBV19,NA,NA,CASSMAGVGETQYF,TGTGCCAGTAGTATGGCCGGGGTCGGAGAGACCCAGTACTTC
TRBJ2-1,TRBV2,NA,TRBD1,CASSTGTGGSYNEQFF,TGTGCCAGCAGTACCGGGACAGGGGGATCCTACAATGAGCAGTTCTTC
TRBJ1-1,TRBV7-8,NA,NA,CASSPGGGTLEAFF,TGTGCCAGCAGCCCGGGGGGAGGGACTCTTGAAGCTTTCTTT
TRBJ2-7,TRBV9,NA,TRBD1,CASSATGDEQYF,TGTGCCAGCAGCGCGACAGGGGACGAGCAGTACTTC
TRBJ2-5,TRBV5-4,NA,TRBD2,CASSLGGLAGVLSQETQYF,TGTGCCAGCAGCTTGGGAGGGCTAGCGGGAGTTTTATCCCAAGAGACCCAGTACTTC
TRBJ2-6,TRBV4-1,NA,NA,CASSQDGRSGANVLTF,TGCGCCAGCAGCCAAGATGGGAGGTCTGGGGCCAACGTCCTGACTTTC
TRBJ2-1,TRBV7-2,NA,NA,CASSRRGNQFF,TGTGCCAGCAGTCGTAGGGGGAATCAGTTCTTC
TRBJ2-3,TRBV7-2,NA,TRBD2,CASSFGGRAGDTQYF,TGTGCCAGCAGCTTTGGCGGGAGGGCCGGAGATACGCAGTATTTT
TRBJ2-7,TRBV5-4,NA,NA,CASSLEGPHEEQYF,TGTGCCAGCAGCTTGGAGGGGCCCCACGAGGAGCAGTACTTC
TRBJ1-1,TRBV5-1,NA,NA,CASSLAGNLNTEAFF,TGCGCCAGCAGCTTGGCCGGGAATTTGAACACTGAAGCTTTCTTT
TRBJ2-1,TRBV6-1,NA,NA,CASSERYEQFF,TGTGCCAGCAGTGAGAGATATGAGCAGTTCTTC
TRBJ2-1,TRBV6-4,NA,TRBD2,CASSLLAGPYNEQFF,TGTGCCAGCAGTCTACTAGCGGGCCCCTACAATGAGCAGTTCTTC
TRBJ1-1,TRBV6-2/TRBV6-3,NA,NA,CASSKRTAHTEAFF,TGTGCCAGCAGTAAACGGACAGCCCACACTGAAGCTTTCTTT
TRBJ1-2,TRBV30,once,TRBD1,CAWGRDSYGYTF,TGTGCCTGGGGACGGGACAGTTATGGCTACACCTTC
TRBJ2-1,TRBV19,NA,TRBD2,CASSVSGGAGNEQFF,TGTGCCAGTAGTGTTAGCGGGGGGGCCGGCAATGAGCAGTTCTTC
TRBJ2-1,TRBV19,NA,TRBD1,CASSIVWGQGSWDEQFF,TGTGCCAGTAGTATAGTCTGGGGACAGGGTTCGTGGGATGAGCAGTTCTTC
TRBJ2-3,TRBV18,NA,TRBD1,CASSPGTGRTDTQYF,TGTGCCAGCTCGCCCGGGACAGGGAGAACAGATACGCAGTATTTT
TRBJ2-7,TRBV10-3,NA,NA,CAIREGLYEQYF,TGTGCCATCAGGGAGGGCCTCTACGAGCAGTACTTC
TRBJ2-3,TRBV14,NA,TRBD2,CASSPLAGDVYTQYF,TGTGCCAGCAGCCCACTAGCGGGAGACGTGTATACGCAGTATTTT
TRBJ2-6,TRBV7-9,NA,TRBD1,CASSPRARTGGTGANVLTF,TGTGCCAGCAGCCCTCGGGCCCGGACAGGGGGCACTGGGGCCAACGTCCTGACTTTC
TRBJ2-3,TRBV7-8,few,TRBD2,CASSLSGGPPDTQYF,TGTGCCAGCAGCTTGAGCGGGGGGCCCCCAGATACGCAGTATTTT
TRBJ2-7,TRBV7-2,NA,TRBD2,CASSLARASGAEFYEQYF,TGTGCCAGCAGCTTAGCCCGAGCTAGCGGGGCCGAATTCTACGAGCAGTACTTC
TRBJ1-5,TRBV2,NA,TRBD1,CASSEVGTVHSNQPQHF,TGTGCCAGCAGTGAAGTAGGGACAGTACATAGCAATCAGCCCCAGCATTTT
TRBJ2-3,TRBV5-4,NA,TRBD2,CASSSAPGGLARVDTQYF,TGTGCCAGCAGCTCCGCCCCGGGCGGACTAGCGAGGGTAGATACGCAGTATTTT
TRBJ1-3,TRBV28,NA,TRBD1,CASSRGQASGNTIYF,TGTGCCAGCAGTAGGGGACAGGCCTCTGGAAACACCATATATTTT
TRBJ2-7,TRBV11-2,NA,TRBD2,CASSSLAGEYEQYF,TGTGCCAGCAGTTCGCTAGCGGGAGAGTACGAGCAGTACTTC
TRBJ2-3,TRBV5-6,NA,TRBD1,CASRKAGTGEADTQYF,TGTGCCAGCAGGAAGGCCGGGACAGGCGAGGCCGATACGCAGTATTTT
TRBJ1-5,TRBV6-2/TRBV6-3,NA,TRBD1,CASSYEGASNQPQHF,TGTGCCAGCAGTTATGAGGGGGCGAGCAATCAGCCCCAGCATTTT
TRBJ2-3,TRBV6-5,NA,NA,CASSWGTSTDTQYF,TGTGCCAGCAGTTGGGGGACTAGCACAGATACGCAGTATTTT
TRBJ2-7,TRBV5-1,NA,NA,CASSLVGGSTYEQYF,TGCGCCAGCAGCTTGGTCGGGGGTAGCACCTACGAGCAGTACTTC
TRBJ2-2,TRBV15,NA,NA,CATSRDLNTGELFF,TGTGCCACCAGCAGAGATCTAAACACCGGGGAGCTGTTTTTT
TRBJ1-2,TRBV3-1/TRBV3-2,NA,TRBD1,CASSLPGQDYGYTF,TGTGCCAGCAGCCTGCCGGGACAGGACTATGGCTACACCTTC
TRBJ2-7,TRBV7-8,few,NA,CASSLSSVGEQYF,TGTGCCAGCAGCCTTAGCTCGGTGGGCGAGCAGTACTTC
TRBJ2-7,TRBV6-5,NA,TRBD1,CASRAGQVYEQYF,TGTGCCAGCAGGGCGGGACAGGTCTACGAGCAGTACTTC
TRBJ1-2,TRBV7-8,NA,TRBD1,CASSLRRTGGDGYTF,TGTGCCAGCAGTCTTCGCAGAACAGGGGGCGATGGCTACACCTTC
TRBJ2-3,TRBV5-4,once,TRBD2,CASSPTGGGTDTQYF,TGTGCCAGCAGTCCGACCGGGGGGGGCACAGATACGCAGTATTTT
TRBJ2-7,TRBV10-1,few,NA,CASSPVVSGSSYEQYF,TGCGCCAGCAGTCCGGTTGTGTCCGGGTCCAGCTACGAGCAGTACTTC
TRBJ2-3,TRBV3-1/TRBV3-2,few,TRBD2,CASSSGTSARTDTQYF,TGTGCCAGCAGCTCCGGGACTAGTGCCCGCACAGATACGCAGTATTTT
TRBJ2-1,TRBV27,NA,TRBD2,CASTTGTSGSNEQFF,TGTGCCAGCACGACCGGGACTAGCGGGAGTAATGAGCAGTTCTTC